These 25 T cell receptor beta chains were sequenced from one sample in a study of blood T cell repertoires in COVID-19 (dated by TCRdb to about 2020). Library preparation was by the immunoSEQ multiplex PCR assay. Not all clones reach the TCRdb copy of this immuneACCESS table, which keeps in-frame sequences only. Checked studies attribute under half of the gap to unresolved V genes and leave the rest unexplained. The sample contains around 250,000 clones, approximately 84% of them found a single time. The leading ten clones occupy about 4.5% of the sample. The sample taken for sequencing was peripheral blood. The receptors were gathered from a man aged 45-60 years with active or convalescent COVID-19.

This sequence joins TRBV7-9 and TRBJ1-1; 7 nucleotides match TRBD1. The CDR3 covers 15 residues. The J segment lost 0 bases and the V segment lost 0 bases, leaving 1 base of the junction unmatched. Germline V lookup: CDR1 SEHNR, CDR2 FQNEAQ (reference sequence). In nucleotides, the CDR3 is TGTGCCAGCAGCTTAGCGGGACAGATGAACACTGAAGCTTTCTTT. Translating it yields CASSLAGQMNTEAFF.

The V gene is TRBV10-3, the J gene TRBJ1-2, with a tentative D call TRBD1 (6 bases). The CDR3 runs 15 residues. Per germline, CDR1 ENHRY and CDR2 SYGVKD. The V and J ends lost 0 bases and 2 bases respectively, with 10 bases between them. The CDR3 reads CAISESTGFNYGYTF. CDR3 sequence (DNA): TGTGCCATCAGTGAGTCGACAGGCTTCAACTATGGCTACACCTTC.

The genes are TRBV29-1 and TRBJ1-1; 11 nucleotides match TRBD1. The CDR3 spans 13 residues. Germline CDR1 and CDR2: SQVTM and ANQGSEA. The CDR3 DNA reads TGCGCCAGGACAGGGGGCCGCAACACTGAAGCTTTCTTT. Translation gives CARTGGRNTEAFF.

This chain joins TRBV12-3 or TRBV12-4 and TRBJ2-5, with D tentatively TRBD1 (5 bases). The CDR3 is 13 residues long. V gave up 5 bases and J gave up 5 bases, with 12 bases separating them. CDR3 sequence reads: CASSPGWGETQYF. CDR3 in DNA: TGTGCCAGCAGTCCAGGATGGGGCGAGACCCAGTACTTC.

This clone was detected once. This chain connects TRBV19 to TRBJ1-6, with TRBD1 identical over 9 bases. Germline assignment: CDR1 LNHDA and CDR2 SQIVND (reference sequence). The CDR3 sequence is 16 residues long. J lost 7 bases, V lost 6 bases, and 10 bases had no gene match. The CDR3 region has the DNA TGTGCCAGTAGGGTACAGGGGGCGGTAGCCAATTCACCCCTCCACTTT. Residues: CASRVQGAVANSPLHF.

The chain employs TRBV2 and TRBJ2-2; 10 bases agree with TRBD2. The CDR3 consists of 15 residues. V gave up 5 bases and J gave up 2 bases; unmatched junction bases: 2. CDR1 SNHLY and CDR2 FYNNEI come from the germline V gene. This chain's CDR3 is CASSLAGANTGELFF. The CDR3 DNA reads TGTGCCAGCAGTCTAGCGGGGGCCAACACCGGGGAGCTGTTTTTT.

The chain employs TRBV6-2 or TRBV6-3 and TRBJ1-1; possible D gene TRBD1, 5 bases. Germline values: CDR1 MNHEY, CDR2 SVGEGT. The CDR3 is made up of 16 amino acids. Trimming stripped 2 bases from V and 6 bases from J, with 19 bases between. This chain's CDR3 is CASSYARGFKLAEAFF. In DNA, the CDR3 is TGTGCCAGCAGTTACGCCCGGGGGTTTAAATTGGCTGAAGCTTTCTTT.

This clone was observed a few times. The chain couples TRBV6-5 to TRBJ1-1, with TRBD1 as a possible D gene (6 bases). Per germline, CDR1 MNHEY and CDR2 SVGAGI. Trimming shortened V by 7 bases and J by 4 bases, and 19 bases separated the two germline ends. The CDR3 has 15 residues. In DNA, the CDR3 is TGTGCCAGCACCGAACAGGGCCTATTTGGCACTGAAGCTTTCTTT. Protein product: CASTEQGLFGTEAFF.

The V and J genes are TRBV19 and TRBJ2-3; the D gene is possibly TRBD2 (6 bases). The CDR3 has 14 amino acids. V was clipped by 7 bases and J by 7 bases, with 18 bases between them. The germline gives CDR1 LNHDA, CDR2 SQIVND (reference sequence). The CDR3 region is CASTAGLGGNTQYF. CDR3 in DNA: TGTGCCAGTACTGCTGGACTTGGGGGGAATACGCAGTATTTT.

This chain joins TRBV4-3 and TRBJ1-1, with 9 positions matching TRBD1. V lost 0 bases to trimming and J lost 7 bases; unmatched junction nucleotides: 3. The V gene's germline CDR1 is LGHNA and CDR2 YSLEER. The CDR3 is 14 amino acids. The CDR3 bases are TGCGCCAGCAGCCAAGAGGGGACAGGGAGTGAAGCTTTCTTT. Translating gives CASSQEGTGSEAFF.

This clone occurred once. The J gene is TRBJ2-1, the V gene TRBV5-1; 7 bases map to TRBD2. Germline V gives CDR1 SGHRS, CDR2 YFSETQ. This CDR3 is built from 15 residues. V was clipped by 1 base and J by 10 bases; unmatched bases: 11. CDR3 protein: CASSLKYRGDEEQFF. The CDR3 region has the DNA TGCGCCAGCAGCTTGAAGTATCGGGGGGATGAGGAGCAGTTCTTC. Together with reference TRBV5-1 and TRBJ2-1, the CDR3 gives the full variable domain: KAGVTQTPRYLIKTRGQQVTLSCSPISGHRSVSWYQQTPGQGLQFLFEYFSETQRNKGNFPGRFSGRQFSNSRSEMNVSTLELGDSALYLCASSLKYRGDEEQFFGPGTRLTVL.

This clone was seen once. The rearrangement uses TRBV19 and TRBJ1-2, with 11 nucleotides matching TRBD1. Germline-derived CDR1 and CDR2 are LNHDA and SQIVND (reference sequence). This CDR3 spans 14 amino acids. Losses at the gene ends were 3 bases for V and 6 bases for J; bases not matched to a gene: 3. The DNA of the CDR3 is TGTGCCAGTAGTATCGGACAGGGGGCTAATGGCTACACCTTC. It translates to CASSIGQGANGYTF. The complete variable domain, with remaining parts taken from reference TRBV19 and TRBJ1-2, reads DGGITQSPKYLFRKEGQNVTLSCEQNLNHDAMYWYRQDPGQGLRLIYYSQIVNDFQKGDIAEGYSVSREKKESFPLTVTSAQKNPTAFYLCASSIGQGANGYTFGSGTRLTVV.

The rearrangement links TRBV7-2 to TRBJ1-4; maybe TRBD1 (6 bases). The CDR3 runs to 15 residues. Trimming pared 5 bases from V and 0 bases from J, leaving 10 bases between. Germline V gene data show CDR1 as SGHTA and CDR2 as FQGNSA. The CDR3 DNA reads TGTGCCAGCAGCACAAGACAGGCAACTAATGAAAAACTGTTTTTT. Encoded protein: CASSTRQATNEKLFF. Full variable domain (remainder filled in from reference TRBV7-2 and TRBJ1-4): GAGVSQSPSNKVTEKGKDVELRCDPISGHTALYWYRQSLGQGLEFLIYFQGNSAPDKSGLPSDRFSAERTGGSVSTLTIQRTQQEDSAVYLCASSTRQATNEKLFFGSGTQLSVL.

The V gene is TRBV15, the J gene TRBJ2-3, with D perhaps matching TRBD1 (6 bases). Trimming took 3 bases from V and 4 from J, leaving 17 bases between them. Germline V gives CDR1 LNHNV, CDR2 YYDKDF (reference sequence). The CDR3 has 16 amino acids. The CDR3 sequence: CATSRRAGAGADTQYF. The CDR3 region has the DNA TGTGCCACCAGCAGGCGAGCAGGGGCGGGCGCAGATACGCAGTATTTT.

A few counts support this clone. CDR3: CASSLGRDRGAANTGELFF. CDR3 sequence (DNA): TGTGCCAGCAGCTTAGGCAGGGACAGGGGAGCCGCGAACACCGGGGAGCTGTTTTTT. The V gene is TRBV7-9, the J gene TRBJ2-2, with 10 bases identical to TRBD1. Looked up from germline, CDR1 is SEHNR and CDR2 is FQNEAQ (reference sequence). CDR3 length: 19 amino acids. V lost 1 base to trimming and J lost 0 bases; unmatched junction nucleotides: 8.

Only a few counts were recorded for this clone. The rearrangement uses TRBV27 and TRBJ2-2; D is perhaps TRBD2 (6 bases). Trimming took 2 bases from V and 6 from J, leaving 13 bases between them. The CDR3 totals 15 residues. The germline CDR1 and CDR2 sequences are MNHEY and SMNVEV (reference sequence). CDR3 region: CASSLLLAGAGELFF. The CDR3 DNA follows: TGTGCCAGCAGTTTACTACTAGCAGGTGCCGGGGAGCTGTTTTTT.

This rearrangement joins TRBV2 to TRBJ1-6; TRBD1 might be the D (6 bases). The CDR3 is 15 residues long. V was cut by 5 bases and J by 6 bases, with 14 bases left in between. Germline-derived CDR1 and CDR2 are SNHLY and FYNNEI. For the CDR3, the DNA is TGTGCCAGCAGTCTTGGAGGACAGTCTAATTCACCCCTCCACTTT. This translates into CASSLGGQSNSPLHF.

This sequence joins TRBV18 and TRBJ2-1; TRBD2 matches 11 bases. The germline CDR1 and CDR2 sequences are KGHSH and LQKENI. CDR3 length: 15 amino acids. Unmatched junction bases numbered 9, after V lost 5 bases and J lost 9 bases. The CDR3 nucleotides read TGTGCCAGCTCAGCAGGGACTAGCGGTCGGAGTGAGCAGTTCTTC. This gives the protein CASSAGTSGRSEQFF.

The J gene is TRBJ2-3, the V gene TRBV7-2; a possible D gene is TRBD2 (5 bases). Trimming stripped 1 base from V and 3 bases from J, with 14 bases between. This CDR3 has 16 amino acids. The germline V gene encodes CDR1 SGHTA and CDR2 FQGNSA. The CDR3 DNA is TGTGCCAGCAGCTTAGGTGGACTTGTCTCGACAGATACGCAGTATTTT. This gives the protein CASSLGGLVSTDTQYF.

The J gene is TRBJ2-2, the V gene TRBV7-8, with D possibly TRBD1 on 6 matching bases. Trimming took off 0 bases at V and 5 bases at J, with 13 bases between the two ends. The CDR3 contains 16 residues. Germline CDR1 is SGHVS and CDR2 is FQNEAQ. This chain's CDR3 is CASSLAPGTSTGELFF. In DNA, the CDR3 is TGTGCCAGCAGCTTAGCGCCCGGGACATCTACCGGGGAGCTGTTTTTT.

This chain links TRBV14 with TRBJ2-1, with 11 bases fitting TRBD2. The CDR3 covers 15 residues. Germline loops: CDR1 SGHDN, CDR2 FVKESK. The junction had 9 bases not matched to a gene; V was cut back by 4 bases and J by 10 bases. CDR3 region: CASSLRLAGTGEQFF. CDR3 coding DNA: TGTGCCAGCAGCCTTCGACTAGCGGGGACCGGGGAGCAGTTCTTC.

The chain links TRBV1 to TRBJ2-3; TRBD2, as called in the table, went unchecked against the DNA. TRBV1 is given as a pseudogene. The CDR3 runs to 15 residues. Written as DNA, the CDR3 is TGCACCAGCAGCCCTCCCGGACTCAGCACAGATACGCAGTATTTT. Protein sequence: CTSSPPGLSTDTQYF.

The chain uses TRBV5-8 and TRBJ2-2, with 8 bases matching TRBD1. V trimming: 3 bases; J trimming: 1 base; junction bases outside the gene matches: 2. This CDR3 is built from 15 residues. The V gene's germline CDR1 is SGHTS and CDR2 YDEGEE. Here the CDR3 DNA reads TGTGCCAGCAGCTGGACAGGGATGAACACCGGGGAGCTGTTTTTT. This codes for CASSWTGMNTGELFF.

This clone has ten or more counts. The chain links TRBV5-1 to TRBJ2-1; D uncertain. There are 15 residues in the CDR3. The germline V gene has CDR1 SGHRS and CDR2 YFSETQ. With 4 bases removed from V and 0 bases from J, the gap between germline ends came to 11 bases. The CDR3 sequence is CASSPDRSSYNEQFF. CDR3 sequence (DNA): TGCGCCAGCAGCCCCGACCGGAGCTCCTACAATGAGCAGTTCTTC.

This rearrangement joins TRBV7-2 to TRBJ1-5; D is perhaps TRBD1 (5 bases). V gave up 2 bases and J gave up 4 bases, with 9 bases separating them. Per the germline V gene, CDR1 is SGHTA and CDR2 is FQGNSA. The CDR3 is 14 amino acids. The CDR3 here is CASSLRAGNQPQHF. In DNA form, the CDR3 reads TGTGCCAGCAGCTTAAGGGCAGGGAATCAGCCCCAGCATTTT. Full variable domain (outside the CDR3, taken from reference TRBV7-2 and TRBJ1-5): GAGVSQSPSNKVTEKGKDVELRCDPISGHTALYWYRQSLGQGLEFLIYFQGNSAPDKSGLPSDRFSAERTGGSVSTLTIQRTQQEDSAVYLCASSLRAGNQPQHFGDGTRLSIL.